The rows below give T cell receptor beta chains drawn from one sample of a study of patients and donors after allogeneic stem cell transplantation. TCRdb re-analysed the RT-PCR reads in MiXCR, keeping a single row per CDR3 protein. The table has roughly 940,000 distinct CDR3 sequences, roughly 18% seen once; the top ten hold roughly 6.4%. The specimen was blood, either unsorted or a sorted T cell fraction (not recorded which). The source is a human donor who was either an allogeneic HSCT recipient or a stem cell or donor lymphocyte infusion donor (not recorded which). It is not recorded whose cells these are; they may come from a transplant donor. CDR3s include the opening cysteine and the closing phenylalanine or tryptophan. A D gene is named only where the DNA matches it firmly. A clone size is listed for some rows: how often the clone was seen (once, few, many), or a class if it is expanded.

v_call: TRBV10-3; d_call: TRBD1; clone_size: many; j_call: TRBJ2-3; cdr3_nt: TGTGCCATCAGTGAGTCCAGGACAGGGGGCACAGATACGCAGTATTTT; cdr3_aa: CAISESRTGGTDTQYF
v_call: TRBV12-3/TRBV12-4; d_call: .; clone_size: many; j_call: TRBJ1-2; cdr3_nt: TGTGCCAGCAGCCAACCAACAGGGACAAGTGACTATGGCTACACCTTC; cdr3_aa: CASSQPTGTSDYGYTF
v_call: TRBV5-1; d_call: .; clone_size: few; j_call: TRBJ2-3; cdr3_nt: TGCGCCAGCAGCTTGGTAACGGGGGTGACAGATACGCAGTATTTT; cdr3_aa: CASSLVTGVTDTQYF
v_call: TRBV15; d_call: .; clone_size: .; j_call: TRBJ1-6; cdr3_nt: TGTGCCACCAGCAGAGATGGGCGCTTATCGGGGAATTCACCCCTCCACTTT; cdr3_aa: CATSRDGRLSGNSPLHF
v_call: TRBV7-2; d_call: .; clone_size: .; j_call: TRBJ2-4; cdr3_nt: TGTGCCAGCAGCCCAGGGGGGGCCTCAAACATTCAGTACTTC; cdr3_aa: CASSPGGASNIQYF
v_call: TRBV4-1; d_call: .; clone_size: few; j_call: TRBJ2-3; cdr3_nt: TGCGCCAGCAGCACGGACTGGAGAAGGACAGATACGCAGTATTTT; cdr3_aa: CASSTDWRRTDTQYF
v_call: TRBV11-2; d_call: TRBD2; clone_size: few; j_call: TRBJ2-1; cdr3_nt: TGTGCCAGCAGCATATTCTTAGGGACTAGCGGCATCAGCTCCTACAATGAGCAGTTCTTC; cdr3_aa: CASSIFLGTSGISSYNEQFF
v_call: TRBV12-3/TRBV12-4; d_call: .; clone_size: many; j_call: TRBJ2-1; cdr3_nt: TGTGCCAGCAGTTTCGGGGCCTACAATGAGCAGTTCTTC; cdr3_aa: CASSFGAYNEQFF
v_call: TRBV2; d_call: TRBD2; clone_size: .; j_call: TRBJ2-5; cdr3_nt: TGTGCCAGTCAGAGGACTAGCGGGGCTGATGAGTACTTC; cdr3_aa: CASQRTSGADEYF
v_call: TRBV12-3/TRBV12-4; d_call: TRBD1; clone_size: many; j_call: TRBJ2-7; cdr3_nt: TGTGCCAGCAGTCCGGACAGGGACGAGCAGTACTTC; cdr3_aa: CASSPDRDEQYF
v_call: TRBV11-2; d_call: .; clone_size: .; j_call: TRBJ2-1; cdr3_nt: TGTGCCAGCAGCTTAGTTGGGCAGGGTAGTAGCTCCTACAATGAGCAGTTCTTC; cdr3_aa: CASSLVGQGSSSYNEQFF
v_call: TRBV20-1; d_call: TRBD2; clone_size: few; j_call: TRBJ2-3; cdr3_nt: TGCAGTGCTCGAGGGAGCGGGGGTATCGGAAATACGCAGTATTTT; cdr3_aa: CSARGSGGIGNTQYF
v_call: TRBV5-6; d_call: TRBD1; clone_size: .; j_call: TRBJ2-2; cdr3_nt: TGTGCCAGCAGCCCAGACAGGGGAGGTTGGACCGGGGAGCTGTTTTTT; cdr3_aa: CASSPDRGGWTGELFF
v_call: TRBV5-1; d_call: .; clone_size: .; j_call: TRBJ1-5; cdr3_nt: TGCGCCAGCAGTCCCGTTCCCGGGTCCCCCCAGCCCCAGCATTTT; cdr3_aa: CASSPVPGSPQPQHF
v_call: TRBV6-2/TRBV6-3; d_call: TRBD1; clone_size: few; j_call: TRBJ2-7; cdr3_nt: TGTGCCAGCAGCCTTCCGGGACAGGAGCAGTACTTC; cdr3_aa: CASSLPGQEQYF
v_call: TRBV6-1; d_call: .; clone_size: .; j_call: TRBJ1-2; cdr3_nt: TGTGCCAGCAGCCACGACGGAGGGAGGATCGGCTACACCTTC; cdr3_aa: CASSHDGGRIGYTF
v_call: TRBV7-3; d_call: TRBD2; clone_size: .; j_call: TRBJ2-3; cdr3_nt: TGTGCCAGCAGCTTGGGACTAGTTCAAAGCACAGATACGCAGTATTTT; cdr3_aa: CASSLGLVQSTDTQYF
v_call: TRBV20-1; d_call: .; clone_size: few; j_call: TRBJ1-1; cdr3_nt: TGCAGTGCCAGCGGACGGCGGGGTCGGGGGAACACTGAAGCTTTCTTT; cdr3_aa: CSASGRRGRGNTEAFF
v_call: TRBV5-1; d_call: TRBD1; clone_size: few; j_call: TRBJ2-2; cdr3_nt: TGCGCCAGCAGCTTGGTACAGGGGGCAGCCGGGGAGCTGTTTTTT; cdr3_aa: CASSLVQGAAGELFF
v_call: TRBV9; d_call: TRBD1; clone_size: few; j_call: TRBJ1-2; cdr3_nt: TGTGCCAGCAGCGTAGAATGGGACAGCGGGGACTATGGCTACACCTTC; cdr3_aa: CASSVEWDSGDYGYTF
v_call: TRBV18; d_call: TRBD2; clone_size: many; j_call: TRBJ2-1; cdr3_nt: TGTGCCAGCTCACCACGAACTAGCGGATACAATGAGCAGTTCTTC; cdr3_aa: CASSPRTSGYNEQFF
v_call: TRBV24-1; d_call: .; clone_size: .; j_call: TRBJ2-1; cdr3_nt: TGTGCCACCAGTGATTCTCACAGCAAAACTTACTATGAGCAGTTCTTC; cdr3_aa: CATSDSHSKTYYEQFF
v_call: TRBV24-1; d_call: .; clone_size: .; j_call: TRBJ2-3; cdr3_nt: TGTGCCACCAGTGACCCGACCGTCTTCACAGATACGCAGTATTTT; cdr3_aa: CATSDPTVFTDTQYF
v_call: TRBV7-9; d_call: TRBD1; clone_size: .; j_call: TRBJ1-4; cdr3_nt: TGTGCCAGCAGCCCCCCGGGACAGGGCCCTGAAAAACTGTTTTTT; cdr3_aa: CASSPPGQGPEKLFF
v_call: TRBV12-3/TRBV12-4; d_call: TRBD1; clone_size: .; j_call: TRBJ1-6; cdr3_nt: TGTGCCAGCAGTCCCCGGGACAGGGATGTTTCACCCCTCCACTTT; cdr3_aa: CASSPRDRDVSPLHF
v_call: TRBV3-1; d_call: .; clone_size: .; j_call: TRBJ1-3; cdr3_nt: TGTGCCAGCAGCCAGTTGCAGGGGCGTGGAAACACCATATATTTT; cdr3_aa: CASSQLQGRGNTIYF
v_call: TRBV15; d_call: TRBD2; clone_size: .; j_call: TRBJ2-5; cdr3_nt: TGTGCCACCAGCAGGGGACTAGCGGGAGAGGAGACCCAGTACTTC; cdr3_aa: CATSRGLAGEETQYF
v_call: TRBV2; d_call: .; clone_size: .; j_call: TRBJ2-4; cdr3_nt: TGTGCCAGCAGTGATTCGGGGCGGGCCAAAAACATTCAGTACTTC; cdr3_aa: CASSDSGRAKNIQYF
v_call: TRBV25-1; d_call: .; clone_size: few; j_call: TRBJ1-3; cdr3_nt: TGTGCCAGCAGTGTGGACCCATTGGGAGGCACCATATATTTT; cdr3_aa: CASSVDPLGGTIYF
v_call: TRBV21-1; d_call: .; clone_size: .; j_call: TRBJ2-5; cdr3_nt: TGTGCCAGCAGACCTAAAGAGACCCAGTACTTC; cdr3_aa: CASRPKETQYF
v_call: TRBV6-5; d_call: .; clone_size: .; j_call: TRBJ1-2; cdr3_nt: TGTGCCAGCAGTTACACCCCCCCGGGGGGAGGCGGCTACACCTTC; cdr3_aa: CASSYTPPGGGGYTF
v_call: TRBV7-9; d_call: TRBD1; clone_size: .; j_call: TRBJ1-2; cdr3_nt: TGTGCCAGCAGCTTAGGCGGCAGGGGGTATGTAAACTATGGCTACACCTTC; cdr3_aa: CASSLGGRGYVNYGYTF
v_call: TRBV7-8; d_call: .; clone_size: .; j_call: TRBJ2-3; cdr3_nt: TGTGCCAGCAGCCAGTCCCGAACTAGAGAAGGGGATACGCAGTATTTT; cdr3_aa: CASSQSRTREGDTQYF
v_call: TRBV11-2; d_call: .; clone_size: .; j_call: TRBJ2-5; cdr3_nt: TGTGCCAGCAGTCGAGGGGCAACCCAAGAGACCCAGTACTTC; cdr3_aa: CASSRGATQETQYF
v_call: TRBV5-1; d_call: .; clone_size: .; j_call: TRBJ1-1; cdr3_nt: TGCGCCAGCAGGACCTATGCAGCTGCCAACACTGAAGCTTTCTTT; cdr3_aa: CASRTYAAANTEAFF
v_call: TRBV27; d_call: TRBD1; clone_size: .; j_call: TRBJ2-7; cdr3_nt: TGTGCCAGCAGTTTTCTGTGGGACAGGGGGAAGTACGAGCAGTACTTC; cdr3_aa: CASSFLWDRGKYEQYF
v_call: TRBV12-3/TRBV12-4; d_call: .; clone_size: few; j_call: TRBJ2-2; cdr3_nt: TGTGCCAGCAGAATCAACAGGGTTGCTAACACCGGGGAGCTGTTTTTT; cdr3_aa: CASRINRVANTGELFF
v_call: TRBV4-2; d_call: .; clone_size: .; j_call: TRBJ1-2; cdr3_nt: TGTGCCAGCAGCCAACAGGGGTTCTATGGCTACACCTTC; cdr3_aa: CASSQQGFYGYTF
v_call: TRBV18; d_call: .; clone_size: once; j_call: TRBJ2-4; cdr3_nt: TGTGCCAGCTCACCACGGGGGGCCATTCAGTACTTC; cdr3_aa: CASSPRGAIQYF
v_call: TRBV10-3; d_call: .; clone_size: few; j_call: TRBJ2-6; cdr3_nt: TGTGCCAGCGCTTCTGGGGCCAACGTCCTGACTTTC; cdr3_aa: CASASGANVLTF
v_call: TRBV4-3; d_call: .; clone_size: many; j_call: TRBJ2-1; cdr3_nt: TGCGCCAGCAGCCAACTCGCCTGGGGCAATGAGCAGTTCTTC; cdr3_aa: CASSQLAWGNEQFF
v_call: TRBV5-1; d_call: TRBD1; clone_size: few; j_call: TRBJ1-3; cdr3_nt: TGCGCCAGCAGCGCCACAGGGGCCCGAAACACCATATATTTT; cdr3_aa: CASSATGARNTIYF
v_call: TRBV12-3/TRBV12-4; d_call: .; clone_size: .; j_call: TRBJ1-1; cdr3_nt: TGTGCCAGCAGGCCTAAGCCTTCCGCGAACACTGAAGCTTTCTTT; cdr3_aa: CASRPKPSANTEAFF
v_call: TRBV24-1; d_call: .; clone_size: few; j_call: TRBJ2-7; cdr3_nt: TGTGCCACCAGTGATCGCTCATCTATCTACGAGCAGTACTTC; cdr3_aa: CATSDRSSIYEQYF
v_call: TRBV5-1; d_call: TRBD2; clone_size: .; j_call: TRBJ2-7; cdr3_nt: TGCGCCAGCAGCCCTCTAGCGGGAGGGAGGGGATACGAGCAGTACTTC; cdr3_aa: CASSPLAGGRGYEQYF
v_call: TRBV12-3/TRBV12-4; d_call: .; clone_size: many; j_call: TRBJ2-2; cdr3_nt: TGTGCCAGCAGTTTCGAGTTCACCGGGGAGCTGTTTTTT; cdr3_aa: CASSFEFTGELFF
v_call: TRBV12-3/TRBV12-4; d_call: .; clone_size: many; j_call: TRBJ2-7; cdr3_nt: TGTGCCAGCAGCCTTCACAAGGGAGAGGGGCAGTACTTC; cdr3_aa: CASSLHKGEGQYF
v_call: TRBV25-1; d_call: TRBD1; clone_size: .; j_call: TRBJ1-2; cdr3_nt: TGTGCCAGCAGTGAATACGACAGGGACTATGGCTACACCTTC; cdr3_aa: CASSEYDRDYGYTF
v_call: TRBV20-1; d_call: TRBD1; clone_size: few; j_call: TRBJ1-2; cdr3_nt: TGCAGTGCAAAGCGGGACAGGGAGGGCTACACCTTC; cdr3_aa: CSAKRDREGYTF